The clone carrying this T cell receptor (beta chain) showed up many times. Its antigen remains unknown. The sample comes from a study of early T cells in non-severe SARS-CoV-2 infection. On the study more broadly: Chains were unpaired, as sequencing was done on bulk RNA from unsorted whole blood. General observations from the study: Using VDJdb, the matching emphasized anti-spike CD8 responses while missing private and CD4 specificities.

In germline, CDR1 is MDHEN, CDR2 SYDVKM. V was cut by 2 bases and J by 0 bases, with 8 bases left in between. CDR3 length equals 15 residues. Individual cDNA molecules were tagged with unique molecular identifiers, the study reported. TCRdb reprocessed the 5' RACE reads with MiXCR, giving one entry per CDR3 protein. The sample comprises over 30,000 distinct CDR3 sequences, 4% to 5% of which are singletons, and 6.5% to 8.5% rests with the top ten. The source is an adult who was a healthcare worker with PCR-confirmed SARS-CoV-2 infection or an uninfected control (not recorded which). V gene TRBV28 combines with J gene TRBJ1-5; D is unresolved. Sequencing used whole blood. The CDR3: CASSLSGISNQPQHF. The CDR3 nucleotides are TGTGCCAGCAGTTTAAGCGGGATTAGCAATCAGCCCCAGCATTTT.